A selection of T cell receptor beta chains follows, all from one sample in a study of prognosis after radiotherapy for stage I lung cancer. TCRdb used MiXCR to reprocess the multiplex PCR reads, holding one entry per CDR3 protein. This table holds about 31,000 distinct CDR3 sequences, 35% to 45% found once. The sample in question was PBMCs, obtained before or after stereotactic body radiation therapy (not recorded which). The receptors come from a donor at least 50 years old with non-small cell lung cancer. Both conserved end residues are part of each CDR3. D genes are given only for firm matches. Rows give clone size only sometimes, using once, few, many, or a class for an expanded clone.

clone size	D gene	V gene	J gene	CDR3 DNA	CDR3 protein
many	NA	TRBV15	TRBJ2-5	TGTGCCACCAGCAGAGCGGGAGTTAAAGAGACCCAGTACTTC	CATSRAGVKETQYF
many	NA	TRBV12-3/TRBV12-4	TRBJ2-1	TGTGCCAGCAGTTTAAACGCTGGCAATGAGCAGTTCTTC	CASSLNAGNEQFF
once	NA	TRBV11-3	TRBJ2-2	TGTGCCAGCAGCTACGATTTCGCCGGGGAGCTGTTTTTT	CASSYDFAGELFF
NA	NA	TRBV18	TRBJ2-5	TGTGCCAGCTCAGCCAGATTGGATCAAGAGACCCAGTACTTC	CASSARLDQETQYF
NA	NA	TRBV28	TRBJ2-1	TGTGCCAGCAGTACAACAGGGAGCTACTACAATGAGAAGTTCTTC	CASSTTGSYYNEKFF
NA	NA	TRBV5-1	TRBJ1-2	TGCGCCAGCAGCTTTGCGCCAGGGAGTCCCTATGGCTACACCTTC	CASSFAPGSPYGYTF
many	NA	TRBV7-2	TRBJ1-4	TGTGCCAGCAGCTTAGTAGCAGGGCGGGATGAAAAACTGTTTTTT	CASSLVAGRDEKLFF
NA	TRBD2	TRBV30	TRBJ2-7	TGTGCCTGGAGTGCGGGACTAGCTGGAGATGGAGTCTTTTGGGAGCAGTACTTC	CAWSAGLAGDGVFWEQYF
many	NA	TRBV5-5	TRBJ2-7	TGTGCCAGCAGTAATTCCTACGAGCAGTACTTC	CASSNSYEQYF
NA	TRBD2	TRBV12-3/TRBV12-4	TRBJ2-1	TGTGCCAGCGGGCGTTCGCGGGGGGGGGAAAGTGAGCAGTTCTTC	CASGRSRGGESEQFF
medium-sized	TRBD1	TRBV6-1	TRBJ2-7	TGTGCCAGCAGTACCGGACAGGCTAGCCTCTACGAGCAGTACTTC	CASSTGQASLYEQYF
NA	NA	TRBV19	TRBJ2-6	TGTGCCAGTAGTTCTAATCAGGGATTTGGGTCCAACGTCCTGACTTTC	CASSSNQGFGSNVLTF
many	NA	TRBV30	TRBJ1-4	TGTGCCTGGAGTGTACTTCGAGAAAAACTGTTTTTT	CAWSVLREKLFF
NA	TRBD1	TRBV6-2/TRBV6-3	TRBJ1-6	TGTGCCAGCAGTTCACAGCAGGGGGCTGGAAATTCACCCCTAAACTTT	CASSSQQGAGNSPLNF
many	TRBD1	TRBV12-3/TRBV12-4	TRBJ1-4	TGTGCCAGCAGGGGCGGACAGGGGGGGGTTGAAAAACTGTTTTTT	CASRGGQGGVEKLFF
many	TRBD2	TRBV27	TRBJ2-5	TGTGCCAGCAGTCCCACCCCCGGGACTAGGGAGACCCAGTACTTC	CASSPTPGTRETQYF
once	NA	TRBV12-3/TRBV12-4	TRBJ2-2	TGTGCCAGCATTCCACAGGCGGTGGCCGGGGAGCTGTTTTTT	CASIPQAVAGELFF
many	TRBD2	TRBV7-8	TRBJ2-1	TGTGCCAGCAGCCTCAGGGTCTGGGGGGGTGAGCAGTTCTTC	CASSLRVWGGEQFF
many	NA	TRBV19	TRBJ2-5	TGTGCCAGTAGTACACCGGGGCAGAGGGAGACCCAGTACTTC	CASSTPGQRETQYF
many	TRBD1	TRBV19	TRBJ1-5	TGTGCCAGTAGTGCTGACAGGGATCAGCCCCAGCATTTT	CASSADRDQPQHF
many	NA	TRBV20-1	TRBJ2-7	TGCAGTGCTAGAGATACCAGGGCAGCCTCCTACGAGCAGTACTTC	CSARDTRAASYEQYF
many	NA	TRBV5-1	TRBJ2-7	TGCGCCAGCAGAGTGGGGCCGACGGCCTACGAGCAGTACTTC	CASRVGPTAYEQYF
many	TRBD1	TRBV19	TRBJ1-1	TGTGCCAGTAGTACGCACAGGGGTGGGGACACTGAAGCTTTCTTT	CASSTHRGGDTEAFF
many	TRBD2	TRBV10-3	TRBJ2-5	TGTGCCATCAGTCGGACTAGCGGGGGGGCTGAGACCCAGTACTTC	CAISRTSGGAETQYF
many	TRBD2	TRBV12-3/TRBV12-4	TRBJ2-7	TGTGCCAGCAGTCTGGGACTAGCGGATATCCATTACGAGCAGTACTTC	CASSLGLADIHYEQYF
NA	NA	TRBV28	TRBJ1-2	TGTGCCAGCAACTTCCCGGACATGGGGTCTATTGGGTATGTCTACACCTTC	CASNFPDMGSIGYVYTF
NA	NA	TRBV27	TRBJ1-2	TGTGCCAGCAGTTTAGTACCAGTCGGACCTTGTGGCTACACCTTC	CASSLVPVGPCGYTF
NA	NA	TRBV6-1	TRBJ2-1	TGTGCCTCAAAGCTCACGGGACTGGATGATTACAATGAGCAGTTCTTC	CASKLTGLDDYNEQFF
many	TRBD2	TRBV7-3	TRBJ2-3	TGTGCCAGCAGCCCGACTAGCAGCACAGATACGCAGTATTTT	CASSPTSSTDTQYF
many	TRBD2	TRBV12-3/TRBV12-4	TRBJ2-2	TGTGCCAGCAGTATCCTCTTCCTCGGCGGGAGGAACACCGGGGAGCTGTTTTTT	CASSILFLGGRNTGELFF
many	NA	TRBV5-1	TRBJ2-5	TGCGCCAGCCTATATAGGGAGACCCAGTACTTC	CASLYRETQYF
NA	NA	TRBV27	TRBJ2-3	TGTGCCAGCAGTTTACTGGCTTTTGACACAGATACGCAGTATTTT	CASSLLAFDTDTQYF
many	NA	TRBV29-1	TRBJ2-2	TGCAGCGTTGTAGGGGCCGGGGAGCTGTTTTTT	CSVVGAGELFF
many	NA	TRBV9	TRBJ2-2	TGTGCCAGCAGCGAAGCCAGGGGCGGGGAGCTGTTTTTT	CASSEARGGELFF
NA	NA	TRBV19	TRBJ2-7	TGTGCCAGTAGTATCGCACGTACCTCCTACGAGCAGTACTTC	CASSIARTSYEQYF
NA	TRBD2	TRBV5-1	TRBJ2-3	TGCGCCAGCAGCTTGGTTGGGACTAGCGAACGAGATACGCAGTATTTT	CASSLVGTSERDTQYF
medium-sized	TRBD1	TRBV6-4	TRBJ2-7	TGTGCCAGCAGAACCCCACAGGGGTACGAGCAGTACTTC	CASRTPQGYEQYF
many	TRBD1	TRBV5-5	TRBJ2-1	TGTGCCAGCAGCTTAAGACAGGGCACCTACAATGAGCAGTTCTTC	CASSLRQGTYNEQFF
many	TRBD1	TRBV30	TRBJ1-5	TGTGCCTGGAGCCTACCGGGACAGTATAGCAATCAGCCCCAGCATTTT	CAWSLPGQYSNQPQHF
many	NA	TRBV30	TRBJ1-3	TGTGCCTGGAGTGTACAGTTTGGGAACACCATATATTTT	CAWSVQFGNTIYF
few	TRBD1	TRBV27	TRBJ1-1	TGTGCCAGCAGTAGGGGACAGAAGGTAACGGGAGCTTTCTTT	CASSRGQKVTGAFF
many	NA	TRBV30	TRBJ1-5	TGTGCCTGGAGCCAGGGAGGCAATCAGCCCCAGCATTTT	CAWSQGGNQPQHF